This T cell receptor beta chain was retrieved from a study of CD8+ T cells in alopecia areata. Overall study context: Grafted skin came from C3H/HeJ donors with spontaneous alopecia (roughly 6-13 months old) and was placed on approximately 7-10-week-old female C3H/HeJ mice.

Following RNA extraction, reverse transcription yielded cDNA that acted as the sequencing template. TCRdb's copy holds only in-frame clones and misses some; the assay was immunoSEQ multiplex PCR. The repertoire shows 270,000 or so clones, none seen only once; the top ten take approximately 1.2%. CDR1 GKSSPN and CDR2 SITVG come from the germline V gene. V shed 0 bases and J 4 bases; nucleotides not matched to a gene: 4. The CDR3 sequence is 15 residues long. Study-wide results and caveats: Scalp sequencing also captures normal skin's resident alphabeta T cells. Clonality was higher in lesional than normal scalp, especially in alopecia totalis/universalis. TCR sharing across patients was less clear than in mice, possibly HLA-related.

As for this clone: Its antigen is not known. Each gene name is a mouse one. Sequencing ends 4 residues short of the CDR3 end; the germline J gene provides the rest.

Using CD4, CD8alpha, NKG2D, NKG2ACE and other markers, pooled cutaneous lymph node cells were sorted. The chain links TRBV31 to TRBJ2-2; 8 nucleotides line up with TRBD2. Sequencing used CD4+ T cells sorted from a lymph node. This TCR derives from a C3H/HeJ mouse with alopecia areata. Strain MHC haplotype: H2-k. The CDR3 sequence is CAWSLGGRTTGQLYF. The sequenced part of the CDR3 DNA is TGTGCCTGGAGTCTGGGGGGGCGCACCACCGGG.